The rows below give T cell receptor beta chains drawn from one sample of a study of blood T cells in healthy people across ages. TCRdb itself ran the 5' RACE reads through MiXCR, one entry per CDR3 protein. The sample holds about 560,000 distinct CDR3 sequences, about a quarter seen once. In addition, the sample was reused for a study of T cells of mothers and their children.

The sequenced sample consisted of blood. These receptors all come from a boy between 2 and 10 years old in good health. The CDR3 runs from the conserved cysteine through the conserved F or W. A D gene is named only where the DNA matches it firmly. Size is stated for part of the rows, as once, few or many counts, or as a class when the clone is expanded.

clone_size j_call d_call v_call cdr3_aa cdr3_nt
. TRBJ2-5 . TRBV4-3 CASSHGSASLQETQYF TGCGCCAGCAGCCATGGATCAGCTAGCCTCCAAGAGACCCAGTACTTC
. TRBJ2-2 . TRBV2 CASSAQGSNTGELFF TGTGCCAGCAGTGCGCAGGGCTCGAACACCGGGGAGCTGTTTTTT
. TRBJ1-2 . TRBV20-1 CSARVQDLTATNYGYTF TGCAGTGCTAGAGTTCAAGATCTGACGGCTACTAACTATGGCTACACCTTC
few TRBJ1-1 . TRBV7-9 CASSRPGASAEAFF TGTGCCAGCAGTCGGCCGGGGGCGAGCGCTGAAGCTTTCTTT
few TRBJ1-1 TRBD1 TRBV12-3/TRBV12-4 CASSFGTGGQTEAFF TGTGCCAGCAGTTTCGGGACAGGGGGTCAAACTGAAGCTTTCTTT
. TRBJ1-5 TRBD1 TRBV6-6 CASSYRDRGSNQPQHF TGTGCCAGCAGTTATCGTGACAGGGGGAGCAATCAGCCCCAGCATTTT
. TRBJ1-5 . TRBV24-1 CATSDVYSNQPQHF TGTGCCACCAGTGATGTCTATAGCAATCAGCCCCAGCATTTT
many TRBJ1-2 TRBD1 TRBV29-1 CSVDTQGAGYGYTF TGCAGCGTTGACACGCAGGGGGCGGGCTATGGCTACACCTTC
few TRBJ2-4 . TRBV3-1 CASSHVVASSSIQYF TGTGCCAGCAGCCACGTGGTAGCCTCGAGTTCCATTCAGTACTTC
few TRBJ2-1 . TRBV20-1 CSAHTYSQGNEQFF TGCAGTGCCCATACCTACTCCCAGGGAAATGAGCAGTTCTTC
few TRBJ2-1 TRBD2 TRBV18 CASSGLRSGRDEQFF TGTGCCAGCTCAGGCCTGAGAAGCGGGAGGGATGAGCAGTTCTTC
few TRBJ1-1 . TRBV5-1 CASSWRGYSVSEAFF TGCGCCAGCAGCTGGAGGGGTTACTCGGTGTCTGAAGCTTTCTTT
. TRBJ2-3 . TRBV5-6 CASSLRSGAVTDTQYF TGTGCCAGCAGCTTGAGGTCAGGGGCCGTCACAGATACGCAGTATTTT
few TRBJ2-2 . TRBV29-1 CSSTGMTGELFF TGCAGCTCTACAGGGATGACCGGGGAGCTGTTTTTT
few TRBJ2-4 . TRBV6-2/TRBV6-3 CASSSNHKNIQYF TGTGCCAGCAGTTCAAATCACAAAAACATTCAGTACTTC
few TRBJ2-7 . TRBV20-1 CSARATAASQDEQYF TGCAGTGCTAGAGCCACAGCGGCTTCGCAAGACGAGCAGTACTTC
few TRBJ2-7 TRBD1 TRBV7-9 CASSLGDRTYEQYF TGTGCCAGCAGCTTGGGGGACAGAACCTACGAGCAGTACTTC
. TRBJ2-1 . TRBV29-1 CSVEPRERYNEQFF TGCAGCGTTGAACCGCGGGAAAGGTACAATGAGCAGTTCTTC
few TRBJ2-5 TRBD2 TRBV29-1 CSVGTSQETQYF TGCAGCGTGGGGACTAGCCAAGAGACCCAGTACTTC
few TRBJ2-4 . TRBV21-1 CASSKVHRERAKNIQYF TGTGCCAGCAGCAAAGTTCACAGGGAAAGGGCCAAAAACATTCAGTACTTC
. TRBJ2-5 . TRBV20-1 CSARDSRTPQETQYF TGCAGTGCTAGAGATTCAAGAACACCTCAAGAGACCCAGTACTTC
. TRBJ2-5 . TRBV7-2 CASSLPSVQETQYF TGTGCCAGCAGCTTACCTAGCGTACAAGAGACCCAGTACTTC
. TRBJ2-2 . TRBV7-3 CASGRDTGELFF TGTGCCAGCGGACGGGACACCGGGGAGCTGTTTTTT
. TRBJ1-4 . TRBV29-1 CSAPGSDNEKLFF TGCAGCGCCCCAGGGTCGGACAATGAAAAACTGTTTTTT
. TRBJ1-1 . TRBV29-1 CSVVRSMNTEAFF TGCAGCGTTGTCAGGTCCATGAACACTGAAGCTTTCTTT
once TRBJ2-3 TRBD2 TRBV6-1 CASISGGFTDTQYF TGTGCCAGCATTAGCGGGGGGTTTACAGATACGCAGTATTTT
. TRBJ2-5 TRBD2 TRBV3-1 CASSQKTSGRVLVETQYF TGTGCCAGCAGCCAAAAGACTAGCGGGAGGGTCCTCGTAGAGACCCAGTACTTC
. TRBJ2-4 . TRBV6-5 CASSYPLPYYIQYF TGTGCCAGCAGTTATCCACTTCCCTACTACATTCAGTACTTC
few TRBJ2-5 TRBD1 TRBV5-1 CASSSGQPLQETQYF TGCGCCAGCAGCTCGGGACAGCCCCTTCAAGAGACCCAGTACTTC
. TRBJ2-5 . TRBV11-3 CASSQGMGETQYF TGTGCCAGCAGCCAGGGGATGGGAGAGACCCAGTACTTC
few TRBJ2-1 TRBD2 TRBV4-2 CASSQGTSWEQFF TGTGCCAGCAGCCAAGGGACTAGCTGGGAGCAGTTCTTC
few TRBJ2-7 . TRBV20-1 CSARLRLLNYEQYF TGCAGTGCTAGACTCCGCTTATTGAACTACGAGCAGTACTTC
. TRBJ1-2 . TRBV27 CASSSHSTDPNYGYTF TGTGCCAGCAGTTCTCACTCGACAGACCCTAACTATGGCTACACCTTC
. TRBJ2-2 TRBD1 TRBV27 CASSLRGQVTGELFF TGTGCCAGCAGTTTAAGGGGGCAGGTCACCGGGGAGCTGTTTTTT
few TRBJ1-2 TRBD1 TRBV27 CASSPRTGPTYGYTF TGTGCCAGCAGTCCTCGGACAGGGCCGACCTATGGCTACACCTTC
. TRBJ2-7 . TRBV21-1 CASSDLGQCF TGTGCCAGCAGCGATTTGGGGCAGTGCTTC
. TRBJ2-3 . TRBV10-3 CAISEWATRLDSLTDTQYF TGTGCCATCAGTGAGTGGGCCACCAGACTAGATTCCCTAACAGATACGCAGTATTTT
. TRBJ2-5 . TRBV4-3 CASSQDTASFQYF TGCGCCAGCAGCCAAGATACGGCTAGTTTCCAGTACTTC
. TRBJ2-1 TRBD1 TRBV20-1 CSALDRASYNEQFF TGCAGTGCCCTGGACAGGGCCTCCTACAATGAGCAGTTCTTC